The sequence of this T cell receptor (beta chain) was determined in a study of T cell responses to AZD1222 COVID-19 vaccine. Overall study context: Second-dose intervals near 4 or 12 weeks were combined.

TCRdb's copy holds only in-frame clones and misses some; the assay was immunoSEQ multiplex PCR. The sample lists more than 100,000 clones, 90% occurring once. Notes on this clone: Its antigen is unidentified.

CDR3 length: 17 residues. V lost 1 base and J lost 2, with 14 bases in between. CDR1 is SGHTA and CDR2 is FQGNSA in the germline V gene. Study-wide results and limits: Spike was spanned by vaccine-associated CD4 TCRs, which were dominant at 160-218 and 743-854. At baseline, seropositivity was found in only 5 to 7 AZD1222 recipients. Clonal diversity may have been underestimated, and the donors were mostly white British, with more females than males.

The V gene is TRBV7-2, the J gene TRBJ2-2, with D maybe TRBD1 (6 bases). The sample here was peripheral blood, taken on day 0 of AZD1222 vaccination. This TCR derives from an adult in good health. Written as DNA, the CDR3 is TGTGCCAGCAGCTTAGTTTTGGTGGGGGCCAACACCGGGGAGCTGTTTTTT. Its translation: CASSLVLVGANTGELFF.